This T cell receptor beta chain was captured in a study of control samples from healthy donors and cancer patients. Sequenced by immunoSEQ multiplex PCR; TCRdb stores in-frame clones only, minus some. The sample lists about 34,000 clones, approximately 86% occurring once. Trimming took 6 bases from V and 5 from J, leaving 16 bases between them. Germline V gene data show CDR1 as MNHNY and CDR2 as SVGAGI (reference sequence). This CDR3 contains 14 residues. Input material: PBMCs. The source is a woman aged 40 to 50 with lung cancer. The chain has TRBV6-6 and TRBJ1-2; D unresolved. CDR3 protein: CASSREGSTYGYTF. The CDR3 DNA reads TGTGCCAGCAGCCGCGAGGGCTCGACGTATGGCTACACCTTC.